These 18 T cell receptor beta chains were sequenced from one sample in a study of T cells in women clearing cervical HPV infection. Sequencing used immunoSEQ multiplex PCR; TCRdb keeps in-frame clones, though not all of them. Its table lists 20,000 to 30,000 clones. The sample was blood buffy coat. All receptors come from a woman aged 18-70 years with a cervical HPV16 infection that either progressed to CIN3+ or cleared (not recorded which).

With regard to this clone: Sequencing ends 3 residues short of the CDR3 end; the germline J gene provides the rest. The chain couples TRBV7-9 to TRBJ1-2, with D possibly TRBD1 on 6 matching bases. Per germline, CDR1 SEHNR and CDR2 FQNEAQ (reference sequence). The CDR3 runs to 13 residues. The DNA read from the CDR3 is TGTGCCAGCAGCGTCCGGGACATCTACGAC. Translation gives CASSVRDIYD. The CDR3 reads in full as CASSVRDIYDYTF.

Comment on this clone: The read halts 3 residues ahead of the CDR3 end, with the missing end drawn from the germline J gene. The chain carries TRBV10-1 and TRBJ2-1; no definite D call. Germline CDR1 and CDR2: WNHNN and SYGVQD (reference sequence). This CDR3 is built from 13 residues. Between the trimmed V and J ends, which lost 6 bases and 4 bases, there was a span of 10 bases. CDR3 residues: CASSPQRYNEQFF. The CDR3 DNA, read in part, is TGCGCCAGCAGCCCCCAGCGATACAATGAG.

Regarding this clone: Read data end 3 residues before the CDR3 end; the end is taken from the germline J gene. This chain joins TRBV28 and TRBJ2-2; 11 nucleotides align to TRBD2. Germline CDR1 and CDR2: MDHEN and SYDVKM. The CDR3 consists of 15 residues. V lost 6 bases and J lost 6; bases outside the gene matches: 6. The sequenced CDR3 bases are TGTGCCAGCAGCACCACTAGCGGGAGTGCCGGGGAG. Translated: CASSTTSGSAGE. The full CDR3 protein reads CASSTTSGSAGELFF. Drawing the rest from reference TRBV28 and TRBJ2-2, the complete variable domain is DVKVTQSSRYLVKRTGEKVFLECVQDMDHENMFWYRQDPGLGLRLIYFSYDVKMKEKGDIPEGYSVSREKKERFSLILESASTNQTSMYLCASSTTSGSAGELFFGEGSRLTVL.

Concerning this clone: The read terminates 3 residues before the CDR3 end, so the remaining end is supplied by the germline J gene. The chain links TRBV2 to TRBJ1-5; tentatively, D is TRBD1 (6 bases). Germline V gives CDR1 SNHLY, CDR2 FYNNEI. V lost 4 bases to trimming and J lost 1 base, with 11 bases between them. This CDR3 is 15 amino acids long. The CDR3 sequence: CASSGGGGSNQPQHF. The part of the CDR3 DNA that was read is TGTGCCAGCAGTGGGGGGGGCGGAAGCAATCAGCCC.

Regarding this clone: The sequence runs out 3 residues before the end of the CDR3; the remainder is reconstructed from the germline J gene. The chain joins TRBV5-1 to TRBJ2-6; 12 nucleotides line up with TRBD1. Germline V gene data show CDR1 as SGHRS and CDR2 as YFSETQ. The CDR3 has 18 residues. V gave up 4 bases and J gave up 1 base; unmatched junction bases: 6. The CDR3 bases that were read are TGCGCCAGCAGCCCGGGACAGGGGGCAATGTCTGGGGCCAACGTC. This translates into CASSPGQGAMSGANV. The CDR3 in its entirety is CASSPGQGAMSGANVLTF.

Details on this clone: Read sequence stops 3 residues before the CDR3 end, and the germline J gene provides the missing end. J is TRBJ2-6 and V is TRBV5-1, with TRBD2 as a possible D gene (6 bases). The V end lost 4 bases, the J end lost 3 bases, and 11 bases lay between the germline ends. The CDR3 totals 15 residues. The germline V gene has CDR1 SGHRS and CDR2 YFSETQ. The CDR3 bases that were read are TGCGCCAGCAGCCCCACGGAGGGTGGGGCCAACGTC. This codes for CASSPTEGGANV. In full, the CDR3 is CASSPTEGGANVLTF.

To note about this clone: Read sequence stops 3 residues before the CDR3 end, and the germline J gene provides the missing end. This rearrangement joins TRBV19 to TRBJ2-3, with TRBD1 matching over 7 bases. This CDR3 spans 16 amino acids. Germline assignment: CDR1 LNHDA and CDR2 SQIVND (reference sequence). The sequenced CDR3 bases are TGTGCCAGTAGTCTTATCCCGGGACAGCAAAATCAGCCG. Translating gives CASSLIPGQQNQP. The whole CDR3 sequence is CASSLIPGQQNQPQYF.

As concerns this clone: The CDR3 extends 3 residues past the end of the read, so its final part is completed from the germline J gene. This sequence joins TRBV7-9 and TRBJ2-1; 7 bases line up with TRBD2. J was trimmed by 4 bases and V by 4 bases; bases with no gene match: 7. The CDR3 is 15 amino acids. From germline, CDR1 is SEHNR and CDR2 FQNEAQ (reference sequence). Incomplete CDR3 DNA: TGTGCCAGCAGCTCAAGCGGGACCCCATACAATGAG. Translating gives CASSSSGTPYNE. The full CDR3 sequence reads CASSSSGTPYNEQFF.

As for this clone: The CDR3 extends 3 residues past the end of the read, so its final part is completed from the germline J gene. The J gene is TRBJ1-3, the V gene TRBV5-6; 7 bases agree with TRBD1. CDR1 and CDR2 (germline): SGHDT, YYEEEE. The J segment lost 5 bases and the V segment lost 3 bases, leaving 5 bases of the junction unmatched. The CDR3 consists of 14 residues. This CDR3 is CASSWWDSRNTIYF. The sequenced part of the CDR3 DNA is TGTGCCAGCAGCTGGTGGGACAGTAGAAACACC.

About this clone itself: Coverage ceases 3 residues before the CDR3 finishes, and the germline J gene fills in the end. The V gene is TRBV7-2, the J gene TRBJ2-1, with D possibly matching TRBD1 (5 bases). CDR3 length: 13 amino acids. The germline CDR1 and CDR2 sequences are SGHTA and FQGNSA. V dropped 5 bases and J dropped 7 bases, with 12 bases sitting between them. CDR3 bases read: TGTGCCAGCAGCCCAAGGACAATAAATGAG. Encoded protein: CASSPRTINE. The whole CDR3 sequence reads CASSPRTINEQFF. Looking up the rest from reference TRBV7-2 and TRBJ2-1 gives the full variable domain: GAGVSQSPSNKVTEKGKDVELRCDPISGHTALYWYRQSLGQGLEFLIYFQGNSAPDKSGLPSDRFSAERTGGSVSTLTIQRTQQEDSAVYLCASSPRTINEQFFGPGTRLTVL.

With respect to this clone: The read falls 3 residues short of the CDR3 end, and the missing part is taken from the germline J gene. The V call is TRBV6-1, the J call TRBJ1-3, with D perhaps TRBD1 (5 bases). CDR3 size: 16 residues. V dropped 0 bases and J dropped 0 bases, with 9 bases sitting between them. Germline loops: CDR1 MNHNS, CDR2 SASEGT. Here the CDR3 reads CASSEAGGNSGNTIYF. The sequenced CDR3 bases are TGTGCCAGCAGTGAAGCCGGGGGAAACTCTGGAAACACC.

On this clone: The CDR3 end lies 3 residues beyond the end of the read and is filled in from the germline J gene. The J gene is TRBJ2-3, the V gene TRBV5-1; D may be TRBD1 (5 bases). This CDR3 contains 15 residues. Germline-derived CDR1 and CDR2 are SGHRS and YFSETQ. The CDR3 is CASSLRTNVEETQYF. The sequenced part of the CDR3 DNA is TGCGCCAGCAGCTTGAGGACAAACGTGGAAGAGACG.

In regard to this clone: The CDR3 extends 3 residues past the end of the read, so its final part is completed from the germline J gene. The chain joins TRBV28 to TRBJ2-1, with D possibly being TRBD2 (5 bases). The germline gives CDR1 MDHEN, CDR2 SYDVKM. The CDR3 spans 16 residues. Deletions cut 5 bases from V and 0 bases from J, with 14 bases between. Partial CDR3 DNA: TGTGCCAGCAGTCCCCCCGGGGTAAGCTCCTACAATGAG. Translation: CASSPPGVSSYNE. The entire CDR3 protein reads CASSPPGVSSYNEQFF.

On this clone itself: The observed sequence ends 3 residues before the CDR3 terminus, with the missing tail filled in from the germline J gene. The chain employs TRBV7-9 and TRBJ2-7, with D maybe TRBD1 (5 bases). The V end was cut by 0 bases, the J end by 0 bases, with 9 bases between. The germline gives CDR1 SEHNR, CDR2 FQNEAQ (reference sequence). There are 15 residues in the CDR3. The chain's CDR3 is CASSLASRVSYEQYF. Incomplete CDR3 DNA: TGTGCCAGCAGCTTAGCCTCCAGGGTCTCCTACGAG.

A note on this clone: Read data end 3 residues before the CDR3 end; the end is taken from the germline J gene. The chain combines TRBV6-2 or TRBV6-3 with TRBJ1-6, with 7 positions matching TRBD1. Germline assignment: CDR1 MNHEY and CDR2 SVGEGT. J lost 8 bases, V lost 5 bases, and 15 bases had no gene match. The CDR3 length is 17 residues. The CDR3 is CASSRRARQGDYSPLHF. Partial CDR3 DNA: TGTGCCAGCAGTCGCCGTGCGCGACAGGGTGATTATTCACCC.

Points on this clone: Coverage ceases 3 residues before the CDR3 finishes, and the germline J gene fills in the end. The same CDR3 is also encoded by other DNA sequences in this sample. This sequence joins TRBV6-1 and TRBJ1-3, with D possibly being TRBD1 (6 bases). V lost 4 bases to trimming and J lost 0 bases, with 7 bases between them. Germline CDR1 and CDR2: MNHNS and SASEGT. This CDR3 is built from 14 residues. This CDR3 is CASSGTVSGNTIYF. The DNA read from the CDR3 is TGTGCCAGCAGTGGGACAGTCTCTGGAAACACC.

Remarks on this clone: The observed sequence ends 3 residues before the CDR3 terminus, with the missing tail filled in from the germline J gene. V usage is TRBV10-2 and J usage is TRBJ1-5, with 7 bases identical to TRBD1. This CDR3 is built from 15 residues. Germline lookup yields CDR1 WSHSY and CDR2 SAAADI. Trimming took 1 base from V and 4 from J; bases not matched to a gene: 4. CDR3 region: CASSEFRQGNQPQHF. CDR3 DNA (partial): TGCGCCAGCAGTGAGTTTCGACAGGGAAATCAGCCC.

Of note for this clone: Coverage ceases 3 residues before the CDR3 finishes, and the germline J gene fills in the end. This chain uses TRBV6-1 with TRBJ2-7, with a tentative D call TRBD1 (5 bases). There are 14 residues in the CDR3. The germline CDR1 and CDR2 sequences are MNHNS and SASEGT. The V end lost 5 bases, the J end lost 3 bases, and 14 bases lay between the germline ends. The DNA read from the CDR3 is TGTGCCAGCAGTCAAGACAGCAGGTTCTACGAG. Its protein is CASSQDSRFYE. The complete CDR3 sequence is CASSQDSRFYEQYF.